This is a list of T cell receptor beta chains from one sample in a study of cytomegalovirus exposure and HLA in healthy donors. This table comes from immunoSEQ multiplex PCR, and its TCRdb copy is limited to in-frame clones, with some not included. The sample has under 50,000 clones; 94% are singletons. The sequenced material came from PBMCs. The receptors were sampled from a woman between 18 and 29 years old in good health and CMV-seropositive. CDR3s include the opening cysteine and the closing phenylalanine or tryptophan. A D gene is named only where the DNA matches it firmly. Rows give clone size only sometimes, using once, few, many, or a class for an expanded clone.

j_gene: TRBJ1-3; d_gene: TRBD1; v_gene: TRBV10-1; len: 17; abundance: NA; CDR3aa: CASREQTGTDPGNTIYF; CDR3nt: TGCGCCAGCAGGGAACAGACAGGGACGGACCCTGGAAACACCATATATTTT
j_gene: TRBJ1-4; d_gene: NA; v_gene: TRBV30; len: 13; abundance: NA; CDR3aa: CAGGAGLNEKLFF; CDR3nt: TGTGCCGGGGGGGCAGGCTTAAATGAAAAACTGTTTTTT
j_gene: TRBJ2-2; d_gene: TRBD2; v_gene: TRBV29-1; len: 15; abundance: NA; CDR3aa: CSVSGTGGDTGELFF; CDR3nt: TGCAGCGTTTCGGGTACTGGGGGGGACACCGGGGAGCTGTTTTTT
j_gene: TRBJ2-7; d_gene: TRBD2; v_gene: TRBV5-1; len: 16; abundance: few; CDR3aa: CASSPGTSILSYEQYF; CDR3nt: TGCGCCAGCAGCCCCGGGACTAGCATCCTCTCCTACGAGCAGTACTTC
j_gene: TRBJ1-1; d_gene: NA; v_gene: TRBV9; len: 16; abundance: NA; CDR3aa: CASSGRGGVSNTEAFF; CDR3nt: TGTGCCAGCAGCGGCCGGGGCGGGGTCTCGAACACTGAAGCTTTCTTT
j_gene: TRBJ2-1; d_gene: NA; v_gene: TRBV7-2; len: 13; abundance: NA; CDR3aa: CASSLEAWNEQFF; CDR3nt: TGTGCCAGCAGCTTAGAAGCATGGAATGAGCAGTTCTTC
j_gene: TRBJ2-7; d_gene: TRBD1; v_gene: TRBV18; len: 15; abundance: NA; CDR3aa: CASSPFGQGSLEQYF; CDR3nt: TGTGCCAGCTCACCATTTGGACAGGGGTCCCTCGAGCAGTACTTC
j_gene: TRBJ1-1; d_gene: NA; v_gene: TRBV13; len: 15; abundance: NA; CDR3aa: CASSPQQGRNTEAFF; CDR3nt: TGTGCCAGCAGCCCCCAACAGGGCAGGAACACTGAAGCTTTCTTT
j_gene: TRBJ2-7; d_gene: NA; v_gene: TRBV4-1; len: 15; abundance: NA; CDR3aa: CASSQGRASSYEQYF; CDR3nt: TGCGCCAGCAGCCAGGGCAGGGCGAGCTCCTACGAGCAGTACTTC
j_gene: TRBJ2-1; d_gene: TRBD2; v_gene: TRBV9; len: 18; abundance: NA; CDR3aa: CASSVESGRAFSYNEQFF; CDR3nt: TGTGCCAGCAGCGTAGAGTCCGGGAGGGCCTTCTCCTACAATGAGCAGTTCTTC
j_gene: TRBJ2-1; d_gene: NA; v_gene: TRBV5-8; len: 16; abundance: NA; CDR3aa: CASSPTARQYYNEQFF; CDR3nt: TGTGCCAGCAGCCCGACGGCTAGGCAGTACTACAATGAGCAGTTCTTC
j_gene: TRBJ1-1; d_gene: NA; v_gene: TRBV30; len: 13; abundance: NA; CDR3aa: CAWTATGPTEAFF; CDR3nt: TGTGCCTGGACTGCTACAGGGCCCACTGAAGCTTTCTTT
j_gene: TRBJ2-3; d_gene: TRBD1; v_gene: TRBV14; len: 16; abundance: NA; CDR3aa: CASSQYPGQGLDTQYF; CDR3nt: TGTGCCAGCAGCCAGTATCCGGGACAGGGGTTAGATACGCAGTATTTT
j_gene: TRBJ1-5; d_gene: TRBD1; v_gene: TRBV19; len: 17; abundance: NA; CDR3aa: CASNSRPGQGLDQPQHF; CDR3nt: TGTGCCAGTAATTCTAGACCGGGACAGGGGTTAGATCAGCCCCAGCATTTT
j_gene: TRBJ2-5; d_gene: NA; v_gene: TRBV28; len: 14; abundance: NA; CDR3aa: CASSLMGAQETQYF; CDR3nt: TGTGCCAGCAGTCTCATGGGGGCGCAAGAGACCCAGTACTTC
j_gene: TRBJ2-1; d_gene: TRBD1; v_gene: TRBV30; len: 15; abundance: once; CDR3aa: CAWSDDRASYNEQFF; CDR3nt: TGTGCCTGGAGTGATGACAGGGCCTCCTACAATGAGCAGTTCTTC
j_gene: TRBJ2-7; d_gene: NA; v_gene: TRBV5-1; len: 15; abundance: once; CDR3aa: CASSLATGSSYEQYF; CDR3nt: TGCGCCAGCAGCTTGGCTACGGGGTCCTCCTACGAGCAGTACTTC
j_gene: TRBJ2-5; d_gene: TRBD1; v_gene: TRBV6-1; len: 15; abundance: NA; CDR3aa: CASSEGETGEETQYF; CDR3nt: TGTGCCAGCAGTGAAGGGGAGACAGGGGAAGAGACCCAGTACTTC
j_gene: TRBJ1-1; d_gene: TRBD1; v_gene: TRBV27; len: 15; abundance: NA; CDR3aa: CAGTQGGERGTEAFF; CDR3nt: TGTGCCGGTACCCAGGGGGGAGAGAGGGGCACTGAAGCTTTCTTT
j_gene: TRBJ2-7; d_gene: NA; v_gene: TRBV18; len: 14; abundance: NA; CDR3aa: CASSPLDSFSEQYF; CDR3nt: TGTGCCAGCTCACCACTCGACTCGTTCAGCGAGCAGTACTTC
j_gene: TRBJ2-1; d_gene: TRBD1; v_gene: TRBV30; len: 16; abundance: NA; CDR3aa: CAWSLNLGQLHNEQFF; CDR3nt: TGTGCCTGGAGTCTGAACCTGGGACAGCTACACAATGAGCAGTTCTTC
j_gene: TRBJ1-4; d_gene: NA; v_gene: TRBV2; len: 14; abundance: once; CDR3aa: CASNMDRGSEKLFF; CDR3nt: TGTGCCAGCAACATGGACAGAGGGAGTGAAAAACTGTTTTTT
j_gene: TRBJ1-1; d_gene: TRBD1; v_gene: TRBV28; len: 15; abundance: NA; CDR3aa: CASSKRQGMNTEAFF; CDR3nt: TGTGCCAGCAGCAAGAGACAGGGGATGAACACTGAAGCTTTCTTT
j_gene: TRBJ2-6; d_gene: NA; v_gene: TRBV9; len: 16; abundance: NA; CDR3aa: CASSVEGYAGANVLTF; CDR3nt: TGTGCCAGCAGCGTAGAGGGGTACGCTGGGGCCAACGTCCTGACTTTC
j_gene: TRBJ1-1; d_gene: NA; v_gene: TRBV5-1; len: 17; abundance: once; CDR3aa: CASSLGQGSVGDTEAFF; CDR3nt: TGCGCCAGCAGCTTGGGGCAGGGCTCGGTGGGTGACACTGAAGCTTTCTTT
j_gene: TRBJ1-1; d_gene: NA; v_gene: TRBV1; len: 16; abundance: NA; CDR3aa: CTSSQDLQEANTEAFF; CDR3nt: TGCACCAGCAGCCAAGATCTGCAGGAAGCGAACACTGAAGCTTTCTTT
j_gene: TRBJ1-1; d_gene: TRBD1; v_gene: TRBV7-9; len: 14; abundance: NA; CDR3aa: CASSLVTGMTEAFF; CDR3nt: TGTGCCAGCAGCTTAGTGACAGGGATGACTGAAGCTTTCTTT
j_gene: TRBJ1-5; d_gene: NA; v_gene: TRBV6-7; len: 12; abundance: once; CDR3aa: CAILTGSAAQHF; CDR3nt: TGTGCCATCCTCACAGGGTCTGCGGCCCAGCATTTT
j_gene: TRBJ2-3; d_gene: TRBD2; v_gene: TRBV7-9; len: 16; abundance: NA; CDR3aa: CASRNSLAGSTDTQYF; CDR3nt: TGTGCCAGCAGAAACAGCCTAGCGGGAAGCACAGATACGCAGTATTTT
j_gene: TRBJ2-1; d_gene: NA; v_gene: TRBV6-6; len: 16; abundance: NA; CDR3aa: CASSYLGGSSYNEQFF; CDR3nt: TGTGCCAGCAGTTACTTGGGGGGAAGCTCCTACAATGAGCAGTTCTTC
j_gene: TRBJ2-7; d_gene: TRBD1; v_gene: TRBV28; len: 13; abundance: NA; CDR3aa: CASRRQGWYEQYF; CDR3nt: TGTGCCAGCAGGAGACAGGGTTGGTACGAGCAGTACTTC
j_gene: TRBJ2-3; d_gene: TRBD2; v_gene: TRBV11-3; len: 15; abundance: once; CDR3aa: CASSPLERGWDTQYF; CDR3nt: TGTGCCAGCAGCCCCCTGGAGCGGGGATGGGATACGCAGTATTTT
j_gene: TRBJ1-4; d_gene: NA; v_gene: TRBV28; len: 12; abundance: NA; CDR3aa: CASSFRGRKLFF; CDR3nt: TGTGCCAGCAGTTTTAGGGGAAGAAAACTGTTTTTT
j_gene: TRBJ2-2; d_gene: NA; v_gene: TRBV9; len: 16; abundance: NA; CDR3aa: CASSFQPGVSGGELFF; CDR3nt: TGTGCCAGCAGCTTCCAGCCAGGGGTGTCGGGCGGGGAGCTGTTTTTT
j_gene: TRBJ2-2; d_gene: NA; v_gene: TRBV28; len: 15; abundance: NA; CDR3aa: CASRSHRVGTGELFF; CDR3nt: TGTGCCAGCAGATCCCACAGGGTGGGCACCGGGGAGCTGTTTTTT
j_gene: TRBJ2-1; d_gene: TRBD2; v_gene: TRBV10-2; len: 15; abundance: once; CDR3aa: CASSTSGRRNNEQFF; CDR3nt: TGCGCCAGCAGCACTAGCGGGAGAAGGAACAATGAGCAGTTCTTC
j_gene: TRBJ2-7; d_gene: TRBD1; v_gene: TRBV6-1; len: 13; abundance: NA; CDR3aa: CASIVGQGYEQYF; CDR3nt: TGTGCCAGCATCGTGGGACAGGGCTACGAGCAGTACTTC
j_gene: TRBJ1-2; d_gene: TRBD1; v_gene: TRBV2; len: 13; abundance: NA; CDR3aa: CASSEDRNYGYTF; CDR3nt: TGTGCCAGCAGTGAGGACAGGAACTATGGCTACACCTTC
j_gene: TRBJ2-7; d_gene: NA; v_gene: TRBV28; len: 13; abundance: NA; CDR3aa: CASSYRVTYEQYF; CDR3nt: TGTGCCAGCAGTTACAGGGTAACCTACGAGCAGTACTTC
j_gene: TRBJ2-7; d_gene: NA; v_gene: TRBV9; len: 13; abundance: NA; CDR3aa: CASSAGQNYEQYF; CDR3nt: TGTGCCAGCAGCGCCGGACAGAACTACGAGCAGTACTTC
j_gene: TRBJ2-1; d_gene: TRBD2; v_gene: TRBV7-6; len: 18; abundance: NA; CDR3aa: CASSLPLAGAGRGNEQFF; CDR3nt: TGTGCCAGCAGCTTACCACTAGCGGGAGCAGGTAGAGGCAATGAGCAGTTCTTC
j_gene: TRBJ2-7; d_gene: TRBD2; v_gene: TRBV5-1; len: 17; abundance: NA; CDR3aa: CASSPGTSGSIYYEQYF; CDR3nt: TGCGCCAGCAGCCCAGGGACTAGCGGGAGTATCTACTACGAGCAGTACTTC